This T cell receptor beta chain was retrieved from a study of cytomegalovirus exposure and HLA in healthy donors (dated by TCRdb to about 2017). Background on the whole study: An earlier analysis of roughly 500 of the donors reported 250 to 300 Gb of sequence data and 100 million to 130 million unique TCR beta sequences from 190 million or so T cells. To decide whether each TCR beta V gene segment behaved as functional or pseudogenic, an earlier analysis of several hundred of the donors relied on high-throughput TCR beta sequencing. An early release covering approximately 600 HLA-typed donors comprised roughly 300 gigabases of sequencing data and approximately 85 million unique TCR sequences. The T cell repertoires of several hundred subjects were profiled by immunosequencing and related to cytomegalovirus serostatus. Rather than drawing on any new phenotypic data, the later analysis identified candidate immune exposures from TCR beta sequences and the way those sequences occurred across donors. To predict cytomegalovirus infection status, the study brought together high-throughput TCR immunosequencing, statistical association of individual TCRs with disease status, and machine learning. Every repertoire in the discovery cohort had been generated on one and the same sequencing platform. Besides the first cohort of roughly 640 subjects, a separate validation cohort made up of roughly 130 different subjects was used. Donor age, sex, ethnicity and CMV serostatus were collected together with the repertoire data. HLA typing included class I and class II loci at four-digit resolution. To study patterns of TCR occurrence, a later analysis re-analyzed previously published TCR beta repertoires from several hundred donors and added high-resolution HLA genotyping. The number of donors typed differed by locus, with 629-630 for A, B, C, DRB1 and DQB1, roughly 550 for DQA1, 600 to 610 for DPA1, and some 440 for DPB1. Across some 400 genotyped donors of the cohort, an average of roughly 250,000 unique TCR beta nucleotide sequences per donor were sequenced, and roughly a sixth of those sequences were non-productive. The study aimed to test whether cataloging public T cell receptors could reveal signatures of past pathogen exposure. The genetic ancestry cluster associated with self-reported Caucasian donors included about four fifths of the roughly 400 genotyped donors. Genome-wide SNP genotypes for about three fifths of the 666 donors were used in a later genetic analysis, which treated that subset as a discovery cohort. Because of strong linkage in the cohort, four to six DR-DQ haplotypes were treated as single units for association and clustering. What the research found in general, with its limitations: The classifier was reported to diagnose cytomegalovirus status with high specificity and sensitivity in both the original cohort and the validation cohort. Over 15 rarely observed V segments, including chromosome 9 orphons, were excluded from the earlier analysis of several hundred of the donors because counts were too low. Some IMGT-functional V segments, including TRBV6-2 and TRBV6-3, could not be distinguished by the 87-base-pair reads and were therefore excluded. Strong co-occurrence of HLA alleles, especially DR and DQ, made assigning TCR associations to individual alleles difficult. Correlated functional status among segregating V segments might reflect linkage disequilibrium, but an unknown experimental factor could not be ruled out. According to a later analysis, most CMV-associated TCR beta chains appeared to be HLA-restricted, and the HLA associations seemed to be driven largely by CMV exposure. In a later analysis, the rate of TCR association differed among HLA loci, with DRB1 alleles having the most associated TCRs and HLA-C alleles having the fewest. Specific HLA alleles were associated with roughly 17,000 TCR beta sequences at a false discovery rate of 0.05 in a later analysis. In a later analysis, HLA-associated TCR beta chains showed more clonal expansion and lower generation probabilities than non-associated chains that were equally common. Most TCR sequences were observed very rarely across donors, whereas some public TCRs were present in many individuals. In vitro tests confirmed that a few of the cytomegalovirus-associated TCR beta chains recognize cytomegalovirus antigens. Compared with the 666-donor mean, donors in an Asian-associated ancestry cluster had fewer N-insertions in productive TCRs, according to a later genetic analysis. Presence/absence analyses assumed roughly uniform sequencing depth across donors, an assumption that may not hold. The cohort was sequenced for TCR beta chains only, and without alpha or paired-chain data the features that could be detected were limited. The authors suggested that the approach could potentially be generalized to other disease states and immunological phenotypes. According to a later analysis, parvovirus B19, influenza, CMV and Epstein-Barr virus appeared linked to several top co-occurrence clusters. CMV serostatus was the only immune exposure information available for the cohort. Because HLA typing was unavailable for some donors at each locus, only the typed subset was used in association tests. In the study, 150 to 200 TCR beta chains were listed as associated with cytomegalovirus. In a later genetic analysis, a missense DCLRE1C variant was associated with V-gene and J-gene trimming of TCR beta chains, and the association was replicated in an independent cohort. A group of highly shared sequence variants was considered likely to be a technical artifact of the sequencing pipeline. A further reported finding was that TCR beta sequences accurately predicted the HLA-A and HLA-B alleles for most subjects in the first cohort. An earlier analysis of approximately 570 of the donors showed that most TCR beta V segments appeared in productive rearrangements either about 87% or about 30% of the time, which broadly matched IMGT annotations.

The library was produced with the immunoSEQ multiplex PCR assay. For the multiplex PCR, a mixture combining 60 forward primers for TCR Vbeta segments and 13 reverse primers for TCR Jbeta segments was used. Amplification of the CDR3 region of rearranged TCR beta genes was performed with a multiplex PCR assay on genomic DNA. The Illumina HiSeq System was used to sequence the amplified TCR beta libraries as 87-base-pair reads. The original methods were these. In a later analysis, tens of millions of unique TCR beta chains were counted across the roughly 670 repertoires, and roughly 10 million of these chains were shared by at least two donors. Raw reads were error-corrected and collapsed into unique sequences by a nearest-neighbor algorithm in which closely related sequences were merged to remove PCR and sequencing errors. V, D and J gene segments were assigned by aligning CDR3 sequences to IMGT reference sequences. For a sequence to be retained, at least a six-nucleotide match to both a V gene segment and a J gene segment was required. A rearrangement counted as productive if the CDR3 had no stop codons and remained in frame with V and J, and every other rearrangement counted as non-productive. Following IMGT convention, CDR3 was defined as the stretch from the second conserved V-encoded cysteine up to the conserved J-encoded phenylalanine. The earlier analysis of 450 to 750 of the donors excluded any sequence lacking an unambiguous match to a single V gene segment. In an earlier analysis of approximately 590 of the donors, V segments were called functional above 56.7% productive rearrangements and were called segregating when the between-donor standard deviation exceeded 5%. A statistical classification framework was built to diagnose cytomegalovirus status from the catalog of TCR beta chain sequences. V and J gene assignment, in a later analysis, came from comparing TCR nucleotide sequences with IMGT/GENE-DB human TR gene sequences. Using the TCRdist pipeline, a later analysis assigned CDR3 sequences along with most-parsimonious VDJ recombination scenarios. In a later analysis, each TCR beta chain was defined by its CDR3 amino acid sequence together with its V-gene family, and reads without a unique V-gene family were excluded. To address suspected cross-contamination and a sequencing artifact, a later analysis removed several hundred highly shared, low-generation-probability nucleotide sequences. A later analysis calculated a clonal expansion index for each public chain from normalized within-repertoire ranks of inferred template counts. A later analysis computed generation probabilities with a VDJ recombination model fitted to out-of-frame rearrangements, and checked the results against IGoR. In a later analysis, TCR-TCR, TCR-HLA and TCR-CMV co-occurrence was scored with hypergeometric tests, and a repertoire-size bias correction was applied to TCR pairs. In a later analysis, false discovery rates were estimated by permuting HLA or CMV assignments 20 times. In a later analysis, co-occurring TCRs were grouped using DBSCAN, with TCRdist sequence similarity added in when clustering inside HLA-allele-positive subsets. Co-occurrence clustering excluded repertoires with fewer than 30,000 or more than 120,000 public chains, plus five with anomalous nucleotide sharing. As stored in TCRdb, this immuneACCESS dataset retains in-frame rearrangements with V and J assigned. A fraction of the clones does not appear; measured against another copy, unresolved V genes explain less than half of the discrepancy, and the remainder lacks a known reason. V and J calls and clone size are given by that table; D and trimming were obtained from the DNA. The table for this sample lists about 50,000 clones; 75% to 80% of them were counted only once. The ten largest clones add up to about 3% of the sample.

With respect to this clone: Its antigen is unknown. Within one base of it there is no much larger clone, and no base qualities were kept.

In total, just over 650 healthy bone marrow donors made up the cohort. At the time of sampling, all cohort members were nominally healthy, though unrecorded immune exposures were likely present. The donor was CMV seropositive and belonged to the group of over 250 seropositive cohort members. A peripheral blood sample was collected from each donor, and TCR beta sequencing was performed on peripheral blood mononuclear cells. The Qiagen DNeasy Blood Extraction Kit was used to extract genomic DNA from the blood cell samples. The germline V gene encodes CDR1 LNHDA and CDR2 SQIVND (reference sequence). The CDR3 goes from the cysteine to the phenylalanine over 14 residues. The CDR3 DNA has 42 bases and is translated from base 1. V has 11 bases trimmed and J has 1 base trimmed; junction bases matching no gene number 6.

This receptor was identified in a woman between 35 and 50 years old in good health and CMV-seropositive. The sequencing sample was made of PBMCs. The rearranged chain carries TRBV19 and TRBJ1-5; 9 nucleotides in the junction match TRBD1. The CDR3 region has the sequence CAVQGAASNQPQHF. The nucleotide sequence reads TGTGCCGTACAGGGGGCGGCGAGCAATCAGCCCCAGCATTTT.